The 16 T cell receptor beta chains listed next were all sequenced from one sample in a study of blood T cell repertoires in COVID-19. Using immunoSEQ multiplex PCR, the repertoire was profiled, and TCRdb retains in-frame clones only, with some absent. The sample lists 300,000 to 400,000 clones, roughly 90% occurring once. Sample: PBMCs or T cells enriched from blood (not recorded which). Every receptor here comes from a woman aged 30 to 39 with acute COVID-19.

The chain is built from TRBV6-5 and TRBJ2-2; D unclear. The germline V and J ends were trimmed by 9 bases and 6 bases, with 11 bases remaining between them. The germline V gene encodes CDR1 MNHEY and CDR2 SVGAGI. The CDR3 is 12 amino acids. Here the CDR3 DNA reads TGTGCCAGTCGCCGCCGGGCCGGGGAGCTGTTTTTT. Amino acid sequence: CASRRRAGELFF.

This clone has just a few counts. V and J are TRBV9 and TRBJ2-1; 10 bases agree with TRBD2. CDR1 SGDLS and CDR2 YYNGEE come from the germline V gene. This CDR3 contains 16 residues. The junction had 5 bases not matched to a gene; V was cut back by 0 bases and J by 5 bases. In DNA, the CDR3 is TGTGCCAGCAGCGTAGCACCGAGCGGGGGGGACAATGAGCAGTTCTTC. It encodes CASSVAPSGGDNEQFF.

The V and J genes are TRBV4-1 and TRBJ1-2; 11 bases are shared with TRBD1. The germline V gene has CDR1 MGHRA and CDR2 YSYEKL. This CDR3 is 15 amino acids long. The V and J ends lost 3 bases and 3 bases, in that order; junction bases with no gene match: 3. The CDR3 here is CASSHRTGGDYGYTF. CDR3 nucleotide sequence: TGCGCCAGCAGCCATAGGACAGGGGGCGACTATGGCTACACCTTC.

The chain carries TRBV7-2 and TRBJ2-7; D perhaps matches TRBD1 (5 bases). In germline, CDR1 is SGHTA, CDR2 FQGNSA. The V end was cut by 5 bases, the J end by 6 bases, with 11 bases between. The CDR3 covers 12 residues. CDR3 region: CASSLITGEQYF. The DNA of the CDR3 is TGTGCCAGCAGCCTTATAACAGGCGAGCAGTACTTC.

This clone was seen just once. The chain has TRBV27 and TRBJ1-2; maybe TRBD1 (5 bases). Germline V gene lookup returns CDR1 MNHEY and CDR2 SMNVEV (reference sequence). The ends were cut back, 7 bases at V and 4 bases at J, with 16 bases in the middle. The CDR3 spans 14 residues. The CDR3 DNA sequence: TGTGCCAGCACCAAAAGCGGGGGAGGCTATGGCTACACCTTC. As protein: CASTKSGGGYGYTF.

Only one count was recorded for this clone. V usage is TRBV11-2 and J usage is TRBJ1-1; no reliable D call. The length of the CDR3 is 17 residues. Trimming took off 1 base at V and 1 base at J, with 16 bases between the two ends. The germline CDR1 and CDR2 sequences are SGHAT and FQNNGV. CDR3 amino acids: CASSLAVTGSPNTEAFF. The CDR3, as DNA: TGTGCCAGCAGCTTAGCCGTGACCGGGTCTCCGAACACTGAAGCTTTCTTT.

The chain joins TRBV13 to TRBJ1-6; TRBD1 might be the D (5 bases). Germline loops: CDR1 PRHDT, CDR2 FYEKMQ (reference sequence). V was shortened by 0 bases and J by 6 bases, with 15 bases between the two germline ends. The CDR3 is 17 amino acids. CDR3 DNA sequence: TGTGCCAGCAGCTTAGGCCTCGGGGGACGTAGTAATTCACCCCTCCACTTT. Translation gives CASSLGLGGRSNSPLHF.

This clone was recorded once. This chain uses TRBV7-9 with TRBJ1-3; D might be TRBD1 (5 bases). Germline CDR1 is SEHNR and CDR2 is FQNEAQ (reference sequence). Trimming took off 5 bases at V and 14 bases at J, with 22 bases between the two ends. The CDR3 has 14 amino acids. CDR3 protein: CASSLISEQAGLYF. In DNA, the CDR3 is TGTGCCAGCAGCCTCATTTCCGAACAGGCCGGCCTATATTTT.

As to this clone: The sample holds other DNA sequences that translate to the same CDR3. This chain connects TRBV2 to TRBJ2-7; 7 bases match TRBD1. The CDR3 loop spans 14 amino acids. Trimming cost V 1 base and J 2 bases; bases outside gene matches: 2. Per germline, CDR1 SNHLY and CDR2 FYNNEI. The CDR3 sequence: CASSEDRGTYEQYF. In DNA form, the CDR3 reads TGTGCCAGCAGTGAAGACAGGGGCACCTACGAGCAGTACTTC.

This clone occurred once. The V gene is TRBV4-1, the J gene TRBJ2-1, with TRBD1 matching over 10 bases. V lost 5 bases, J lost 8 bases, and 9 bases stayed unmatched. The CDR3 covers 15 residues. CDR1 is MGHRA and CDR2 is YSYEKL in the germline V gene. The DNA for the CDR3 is TGCGCCAGCAGCGACCGGGACAGGGGTATCGATGAGCAGTTCTTC. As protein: CASSDRDRGIDEQFF.

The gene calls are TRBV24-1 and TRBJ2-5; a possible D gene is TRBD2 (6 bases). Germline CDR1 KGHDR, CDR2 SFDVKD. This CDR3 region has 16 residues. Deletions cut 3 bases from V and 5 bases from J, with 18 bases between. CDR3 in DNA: TGTGCCACCAGTGATCCCACAGTGGAGGGCGGCGAGACCCAGTACTTC. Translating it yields CATSDPTVEGGETQYF.

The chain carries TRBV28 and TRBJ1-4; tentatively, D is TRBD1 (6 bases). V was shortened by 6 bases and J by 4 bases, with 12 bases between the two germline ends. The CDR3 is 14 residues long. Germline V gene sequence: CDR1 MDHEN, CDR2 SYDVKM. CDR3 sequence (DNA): TGTGCCAGCAGCTTAGGACAGTATAATGAAAAACTGTTTTTT. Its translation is CASSLGQYNEKLFF.

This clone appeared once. The CDR3 nucleotides read TGTGCCAGCAGTGAAAATTGGGGACTAGCGGGGAACAATGAGCAGTTCTTC. Encoded protein: CASSENWGLAGNNEQFF. The V and J genes are TRBV6-4 and TRBJ2-1, with TRBD2 identical over 13 bases. The V and J ends lost 3 bases and 5 bases, in that order; junction bases with no gene match: 7. CDR3 size: 17 residues. The germline CDR1 and CDR2 sequences are MRHNA and SNTAGT.

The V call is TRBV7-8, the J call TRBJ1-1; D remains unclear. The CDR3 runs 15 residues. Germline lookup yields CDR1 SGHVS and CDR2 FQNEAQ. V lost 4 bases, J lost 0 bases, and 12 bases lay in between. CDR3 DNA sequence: TGTGCCAGCAGCTCCCCCGCAGGAATGAACACTGAAGCTTTCTTT. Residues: CASSSPAGMNTEAFF.

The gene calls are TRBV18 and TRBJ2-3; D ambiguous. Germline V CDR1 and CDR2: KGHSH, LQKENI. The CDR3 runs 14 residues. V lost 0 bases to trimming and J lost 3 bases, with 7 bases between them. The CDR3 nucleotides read TGTGCCAGCTCACCACCGGCCCCAACAGATACGCAGTATTTT. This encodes CASSPPAPTDTQYF. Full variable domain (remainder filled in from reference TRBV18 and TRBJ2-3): NAGVMQNPRHLVRRRGQEARLRCSPMKGHSHVYWYRQLPEEGLKFMVYLQKENIIDESGMPKERFSAEFPKEGPSILRIQQVVRGDSAAYFCASSPPAPTDTQYFGPGTRLTVL.

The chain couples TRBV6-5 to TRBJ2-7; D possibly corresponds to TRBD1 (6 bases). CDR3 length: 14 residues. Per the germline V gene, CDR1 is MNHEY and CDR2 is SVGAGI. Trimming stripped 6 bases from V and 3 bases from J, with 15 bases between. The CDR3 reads CASRQDRTGYEQYF. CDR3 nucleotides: TGTGCCAGCAGACAAGACAGGACGGGCTACGAGCAGTACTTC.